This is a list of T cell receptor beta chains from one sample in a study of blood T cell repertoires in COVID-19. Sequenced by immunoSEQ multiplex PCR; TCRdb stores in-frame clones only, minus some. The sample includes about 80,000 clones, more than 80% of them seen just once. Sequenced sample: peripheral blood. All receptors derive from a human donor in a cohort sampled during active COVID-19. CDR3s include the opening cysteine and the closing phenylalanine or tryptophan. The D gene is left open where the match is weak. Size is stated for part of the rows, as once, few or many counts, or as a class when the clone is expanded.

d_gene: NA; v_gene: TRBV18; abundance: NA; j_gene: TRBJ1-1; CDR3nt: TGTGCCAGCTCACCAAACATCCCGGGGAACACTGAAGCTTTCTTT; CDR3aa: CASSPNIPGNTEAFF
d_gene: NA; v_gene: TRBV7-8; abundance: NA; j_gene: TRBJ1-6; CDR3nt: TGTGCCAGCAGCCGAACTACCCAAACCAAGGGGGCCTATAATTCACCCCTCCACTTT; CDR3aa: CASSRTTQTKGAYNSPLHF
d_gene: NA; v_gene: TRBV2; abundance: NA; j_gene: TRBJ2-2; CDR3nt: TGTGCCAGCAGTGTGGCGACAGCGAACACCGGGGAGCTGTTTTTT; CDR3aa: CASSVATANTGELFF
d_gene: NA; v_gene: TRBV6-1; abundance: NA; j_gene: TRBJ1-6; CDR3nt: TGTGCCAGCAGTGAAGGGGCAGCCAGTTCCCTCCACTTT; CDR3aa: CASSEGAASSLHF
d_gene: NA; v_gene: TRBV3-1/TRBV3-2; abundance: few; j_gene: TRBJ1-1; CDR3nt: TGTGCCAGCAGCCAAGATCGAGGATTATCCGGGACAGAAGCTTTCTTT; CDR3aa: CASSQDRGLSGTEAFF
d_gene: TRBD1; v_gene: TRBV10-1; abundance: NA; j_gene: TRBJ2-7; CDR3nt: TGCGCCAGCAGTGTGGGCAGGGGGAGCTCCTACGAGCAGTACTTC; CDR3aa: CASSVGRGSSYEQYF
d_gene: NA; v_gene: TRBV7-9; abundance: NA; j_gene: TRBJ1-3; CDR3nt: TGTGCCAGCAGCCCGCGGTCTGACTCTGGAAACACCATATATTTT; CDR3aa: CASSPRSDSGNTIYF
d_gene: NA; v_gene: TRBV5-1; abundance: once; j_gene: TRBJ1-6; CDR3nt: TGCGCCAGCAGCTTGGGCGGGAATTCACCCCTCCACTTT; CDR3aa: CASSLGGNSPLHF
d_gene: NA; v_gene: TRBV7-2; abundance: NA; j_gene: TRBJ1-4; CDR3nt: TGTGCCAGCAGCTTAGAAGGGGGATCTGAAAAACTGTTTTTT; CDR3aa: CASSLEGGSEKLFF
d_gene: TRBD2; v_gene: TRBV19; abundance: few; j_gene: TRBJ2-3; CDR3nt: TGTGCCAGTACCCCCAGGGGTAGCGGGGGATTGCAGACGCAGTATTTT; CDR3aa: CASTPRGSGGLQTQYF
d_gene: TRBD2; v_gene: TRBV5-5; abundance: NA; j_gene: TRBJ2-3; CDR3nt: TGTGCCAGCAGCACCCGCACTAGCGATTCCACAGATACGCAGTATTTT; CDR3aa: CASSTRTSDSTDTQYF
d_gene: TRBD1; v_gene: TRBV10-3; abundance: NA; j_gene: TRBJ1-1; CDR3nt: TGTGCCATCACTGGGACAGGGGGCGGGCAAGCTTTCTTT; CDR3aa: CAITGTGGGQAFF
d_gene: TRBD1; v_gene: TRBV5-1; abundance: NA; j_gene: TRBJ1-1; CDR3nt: TGCGCCAGCGGGGACAGGGAGGGTGAAGCTTTCTTT; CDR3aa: CASGDREGEAFF
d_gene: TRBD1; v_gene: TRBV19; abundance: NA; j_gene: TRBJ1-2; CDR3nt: TGTGCCAGTAGTATCCGGGACAGGATTTACTATGGCTACACCTTC; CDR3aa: CASSIRDRIYYGYTF
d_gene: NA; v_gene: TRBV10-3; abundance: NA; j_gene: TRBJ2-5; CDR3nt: TGTGCCATCAGTGAGTCGACTCGAGAGACCCAGTACTTC; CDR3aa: CAISESTRETQYF
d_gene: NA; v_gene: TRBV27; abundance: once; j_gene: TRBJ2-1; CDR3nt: TGTGCCAGCAGTTTAGGGGCGCTCTACAATGAGCAGTTCTTC; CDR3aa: CASSLGALYNEQFF
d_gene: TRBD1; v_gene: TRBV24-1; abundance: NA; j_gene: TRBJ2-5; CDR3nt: TGTGCCACCGAATCCGGGACAGGCAAGATTGAGACCCAGTACTTC; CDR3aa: CATESGTGKIETQYF
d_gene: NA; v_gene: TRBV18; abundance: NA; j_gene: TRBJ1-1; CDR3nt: TGTGCCAGCTCACCACGCAGGGCATCGGGCGGCACTGAAGCTTTCTTT; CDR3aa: CASSPRRASGGTEAFF
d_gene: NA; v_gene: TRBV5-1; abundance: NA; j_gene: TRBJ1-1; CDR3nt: TGCGCCAGCAGCTTGGAGGGTCAGGGGAACACTGAAGCTTTCTTT; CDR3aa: CASSLEGQGNTEAFF
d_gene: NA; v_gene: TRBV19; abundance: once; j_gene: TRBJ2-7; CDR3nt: TGTGCCAGTAGTCGCAGGGCCGGGGAGCAGTACTTC; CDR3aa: CASSRRAGEQYF
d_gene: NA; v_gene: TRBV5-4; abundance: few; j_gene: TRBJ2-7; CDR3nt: TGTGCCAGCAGCTCGGCCTACGAGCAGTACTTC; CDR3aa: CASSSAYEQYF
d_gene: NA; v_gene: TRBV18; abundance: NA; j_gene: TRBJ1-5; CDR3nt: TGTGCCAGCTCACCAGTGGGGGGTTCAGATCAGCCCCAGCATTTT; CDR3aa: CASSPVGGSDQPQHF
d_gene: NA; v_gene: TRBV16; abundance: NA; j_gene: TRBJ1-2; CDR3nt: TGTGCCAGCAGCCAATCGGGAGGTCGGGATACCTATGGCTACACCTTC; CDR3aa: CASSQSGGRDTYGYTF
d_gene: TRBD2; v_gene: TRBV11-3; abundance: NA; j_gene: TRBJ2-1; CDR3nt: TGTGCCAGCAGCTTAACCGGGACTAGCGGGGGGAGTGTGGGGCACGAGCAGTTCTTC; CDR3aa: CASSLTGTSGGSVGHEQFF
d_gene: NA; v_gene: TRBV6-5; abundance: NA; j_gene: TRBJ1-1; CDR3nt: TGTGCCAGCAGTTACTCGGAGGGTCAGGGTCTGGATGAAGCTTTCTTT; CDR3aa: CASSYSEGQGLDEAFF
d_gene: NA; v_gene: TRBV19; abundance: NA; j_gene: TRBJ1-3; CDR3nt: TGTGCCAGTAGTATTTCGGAGGTTCAGGTCTATGGAAACACCATATATTTT; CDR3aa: CASSISEVQVYGNTIYF
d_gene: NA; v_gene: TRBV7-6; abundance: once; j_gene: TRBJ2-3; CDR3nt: TGTGCCAGCAGCGAGTGGGGCAGAGATACGCAGTATTTT; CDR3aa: CASSEWGRDTQYF
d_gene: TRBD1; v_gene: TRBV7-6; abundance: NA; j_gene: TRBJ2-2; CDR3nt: TGTGCCAGCAGCTCAGGACAGGGGTCGGGCGGGGAGCTGTTTTTT; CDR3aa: CASSSGQGSGGELFF
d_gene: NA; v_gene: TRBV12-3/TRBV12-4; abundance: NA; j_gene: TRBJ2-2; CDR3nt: TGTGCCAGCAGTTTGTCAGGGGTCGGGGAGCTGTTTTTT; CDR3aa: CASSLSGVGELFF
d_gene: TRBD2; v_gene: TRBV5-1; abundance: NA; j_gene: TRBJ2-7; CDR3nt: TGCGCCAGCACCTCGGGTAGCGGGGGGGCCAGAGAGGGCGAGCAGTACTTC; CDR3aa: CASTSGSGGAREGEQYF
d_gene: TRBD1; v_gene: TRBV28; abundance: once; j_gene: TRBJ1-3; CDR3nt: TGTGCCAGCAGTGCGGGAGGGGGCGTTTTTGGAAACACCATATATTTT; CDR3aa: CASSAGGGVFGNTIYF
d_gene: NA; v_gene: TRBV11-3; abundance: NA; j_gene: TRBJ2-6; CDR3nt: TGTGCCAGCAGCTTAACAGGATTCTCTGGGGCCAACGTCCTGACTTTC; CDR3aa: CASSLTGFSGANVLTF
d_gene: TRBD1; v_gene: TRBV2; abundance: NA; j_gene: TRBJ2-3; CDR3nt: TGTGCCAGCAGTGAAGTTCCCCCGGACAGGAGCACAGATACGCAGTATTTT; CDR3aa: CASSEVPPDRSTDTQYF
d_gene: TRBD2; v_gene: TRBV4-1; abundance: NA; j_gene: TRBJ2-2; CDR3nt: TGCGCCAGCAGCCTCACCCTAATAGCGGGGGGGCGTTTACCCGGGGAGCTGTTTTTT; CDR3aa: CASSLTLIAGGRLPGELFF
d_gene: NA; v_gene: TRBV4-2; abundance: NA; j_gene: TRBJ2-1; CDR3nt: TGTGCCAGCAGCCAAGACGGGCAGGGTTATGGCAATGAGCAGTTCTTC; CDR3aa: CASSQDGQGYGNEQFF
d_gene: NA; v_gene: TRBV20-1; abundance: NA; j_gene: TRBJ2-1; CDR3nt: TGCAGTGCTAGTCCCGAAATCCAGTTCGTCGAGCAGTTCTTC; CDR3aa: CSASPEIQFVEQFF